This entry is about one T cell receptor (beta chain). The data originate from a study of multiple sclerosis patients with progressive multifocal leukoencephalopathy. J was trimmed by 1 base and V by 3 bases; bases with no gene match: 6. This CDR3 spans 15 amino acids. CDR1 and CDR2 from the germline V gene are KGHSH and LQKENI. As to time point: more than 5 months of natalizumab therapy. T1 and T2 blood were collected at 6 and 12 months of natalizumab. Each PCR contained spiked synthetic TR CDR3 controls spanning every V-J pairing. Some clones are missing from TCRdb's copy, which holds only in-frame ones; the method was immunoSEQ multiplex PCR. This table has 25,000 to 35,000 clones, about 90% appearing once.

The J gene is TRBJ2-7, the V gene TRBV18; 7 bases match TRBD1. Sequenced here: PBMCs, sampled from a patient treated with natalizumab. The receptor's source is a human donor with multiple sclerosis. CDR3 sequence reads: CASSPGQYLSYEQYF. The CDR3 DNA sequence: TGTGCCAGCTCACCGGGACAGTACCTTTCCTACGAGCAGTACTTC. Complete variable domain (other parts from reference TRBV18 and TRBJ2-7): NAGVMQNPRHLVRRRGQEARLRCSPMKGHSHVYWYRQLPEEGLKFMVYLQKENIIDESGMPKERFSAEFPKEGPSILRIQQVVRGDSAAYFCASSPGQYLSYEQYFGPGTRLTVT.